This entry is about one T cell receptor beta chain. Its specificity is unknown. The source of the sample is a study of T cells after posttransplantation cyclophosphamide. Notes on the study in general: Later post-transplant blood repertoires were often dominated by donor CD8+ memory clones. Tissue-infiltrating T cells from skin or gut overlapped little with blood T cells. Recipient CMV seropositivity and CMV reactivation strongly tracked TRB clonality.

CDR3 size: 15 residues. Germline CDR1 MNHEY, CDR2 SVGAGI. V trimming: 7 bases; J trimming: 6 bases; junction bases outside the gene matches: 13. This table comes from immunoSEQ multiplex PCR, and its TCRdb copy is limited to in-frame clones, with some not included. The sample holds 20,000 to 25,000 clones; 80% to 90% are singletons and the top ten take 9% to 14%. Treatment was busulfan-fludarabine conditioning, a marrow graft, and cyclophosphamide on days +3 and +4. V gene TRBV6-5 combines with J gene TRBJ2-7, with 9 bases identical to TRBD1. The receptor comes from a female patient younger than 45 who received an allogeneic stem cell transplant from an unrelated donor, was CMV-positive, and had no GVHD. The graft donor may be the source of some T cells. Here the sequenced sample was PBMCs, taken after allogeneic stem cell transplant with posttransplant cyclophosphamide. This chain's CDR3 is CASIEPGTGSSEQYF. DNA of the CDR3: TGTGCCAGCATCGAGCCCGGGACAGGGAGTAGCGAGCAGTACTTC.